These 10 T cell receptor beta chains came from one sample sequenced in a study of T cells in Graves' hyperthyroidism and ophthalmopathy. RNA transcripts yielded amplified TCR beta CDR3 regions. A set of HTBI primers served as the primers for a first-round RT-PCR of the TCR CDR3. MiXCR, run by TCRdb on the multiplex PCR reads, gives a single entry per CDR3 protein. The repertoire consists of about 360,000 distinct CDR3 sequences, with less than 15% occurring once and the leading ten covering 9.2%. Sequencing used blood. These receptors originate from a woman between 18 and 30 years old with Graves' hyperthyroidism.

This clonotype occurred many times. The chain combines TRBV30 with TRBJ1-2, with D uncertain. V lost 2 bases and J 7 bases, leaving 14 bases between the germline ends. Germline lookup yields CDR1 GTSNPN and CDR2 SVGIG (reference sequence). This CDR3 is built from 13 residues. DNA for the CDR3: TGTGCCTGGAGTCCTTCGCCGGAGGGTGGCTACACCTTC. Protein product: CAWSPSPEGGYTF.

This clonotype occurred a few times. In DNA, the CDR3 is TGTGCCAGCGGAATAGGGGGGTCGACTGAAGCTTTCTTT. It encodes CASGIGGSTEAFF. The chain joins TRBV6-2 or TRBV6-3 to TRBJ1-1; a possible D gene is TRBD1 (6 bases). The V gene's germline CDR1 is MNHEY and CDR2 SVGEGT. The V end lost 8 bases, the J end lost 5 bases, and 15 bases lay between the germline ends. This CDR3 contains 13 residues.

Many counts were recorded for this clonotype. The chain combines TRBV12-3 or TRBV12-4 with TRBJ1-2; D unresolved. CDR3 length: 13 residues. V shed 6 bases and J shed 2 bases, with 10 bases lying between them. This CDR3 reads CASRRSSNYGYTF. The CDR3 nucleotides are TGTGCCAGCAGGCGCAGCTCAAACTATGGCTACACCTTC.

This clonotype was observed many times. The rearrangement joins TRBV2 to TRBJ1-4; D is undetermined. CDR1 is SNHLY and CDR2 is FYNNEI in the germline V gene. The length of the CDR3 is 15 residues. V lost 6 bases, J lost 0 bases, and 11 bases lay in between. The CDR3 reads CASSLTRATNEKLFF. The CDR3 DNA reads TGTGCCAGCAGCTTGACCCGGGCAACTAATGAAAAACTGTTTTTT.

This clonotype has ten or more counts. The chain links TRBV13 to TRBJ2-1, with 9 positions matching TRBD2. J gave up 4 bases and V 0 bases, and 7 bases lay outside the gene matches. The V gene's germline CDR1 is PRHDT and CDR2 FYEKMQ (reference sequence). The CDR3 spans 17 residues. The chain's CDR3 is CASSLGTSGPLYNEQFF. The CDR3 DNA follows: TGTGCCAGCAGCTTAGGGACTAGCGGCCCCCTTTACAATGAGCAGTTCTTC.

This clonotype was detected only a few times. The J gene is TRBJ2-6, the V gene TRBV9; D remains ambiguous. CDR1 is SGDLS, CDR2 YYNGEE, per germline. The CDR3 runs 15 residues. V dropped 3 bases and J dropped 4 bases, with 11 bases sitting between them. The CDR3 is CASSAVTPGANVLTF. In DNA form, the CDR3 reads TGTGCCAGCAGCGCGGTCACGCCAGGGGCCAACGTCCTGACTTTC.

The chain combines TRBV20-1 with TRBJ1-6; 10 positions match TRBD1. Germline CDR1 reads DFQATT; CDR2 reads SNEGSKA (reference sequence). V was pared by 5 bases and J by 7 bases, with 2 bases of the junction left unmatched. This CDR3 is built from 13 residues. This chain's CDR3 is CSAVDRGNSPLHF. The CDR3 bases are TGCAGTGCTGTGGACAGGGGGAATTCACCCCTCCACTTT.

Comments on this clonotype: This clone may be a read error of a much larger clone one base away. The chain employs TRBV28 and TRBJ1-2; D is undetermined. The germline V gene encodes CDR1 MDHEN and CDR2 SYDVKM. This CDR3 is built from 12 residues. The CDR3 nucleotides read TGTGCCAGCGGATCGCTGAACTATCGCTACACCTTC. This translates into CASGSLNYRYTF.

This clonotype was counted ten times or more. The chain carries TRBV11-2 and TRBJ2-4; tentative D call: TRBD1 (7 bases). CDR1 is SGHAT and CDR2 is FQNNGV in the germline V gene. Trimming took off 3 bases at V and 8 bases at J, with 11 bases between the two ends. The CDR3 runs to 13 residues. The CDR3 loop is CASSLEGADIQYF. The CDR3 coding sequence is TGTGCCAGCAGCTTGGAGGGGGCGGACATTCAGTACTTC.

This clonotype was detected only a few times. The V and J genes are TRBV20-1 and TRBJ2-3; 11 nucleotides agree with TRBD2. Trimming at V came to 6 bases and at J to 7 bases, leaving 12 bases not matched to a gene. CDR1 and CDR2 from the germline V gene are DFQATT and SNEGSKA (reference sequence). This CDR3 has 15 residues. The CDR3 is CSALSLAGVSHTQYF. CDR3 DNA: TGCAGTGCGCTGTCACTAGCGGGGGTTAGCCATACGCAGTATTTT.